A single sample gave rise to the 21 T cell receptor beta chains below, sequenced in a study of blood T cell repertoires in COVID-19. Using immunoSEQ multiplex PCR, the repertoire was profiled, and TCRdb retains in-frame clones only, with some absent. The sample lists fewer than 300,000 clones, 65% to 85% occurring once. Source material: peripheral blood. Receptor source: a person aged 65 to 85 with COVID-19, enrolled during active disease.

In DNA, the CDR3 is TGTGCCAGCTACAGGGGAAACACTGAAGCTTTCTTT. It translates to CASYRGNTEAFF. This chain connects TRBV2 to TRBJ1-1; TRBD1 aligns across 7 bases. The germline V gene encodes CDR1 SNHLY and CDR2 FYNNEI. The CDR3 has 12 amino acids. Trimming removed 8 bases from V and 2 bases from J; junction bases left unmatched: 2.

The chain joins TRBV28 to TRBJ1-1; perhaps TRBD1 as D (6 bases). The CDR3 loop spans 15 amino acids. Trimming took off 3 bases at V and 6 bases at J, with 17 bases between the two ends. CDR1 and CDR2 from the germline V gene are MDHEN and SYDVKM. The CDR3 sequence is CASSFSRRQASEAFF. CDR3 nucleotides: TGTGCCAGCAGTTTCTCCCGGAGACAGGCCTCTGAAGCTTTCTTT. The entire variable domain, with the rest obtained from reference TRBV28 and TRBJ1-1, is as follows: DVKVTQSSRYLVKRTGEKVFLECVQDMDHENMFWYRQDPGLGLRLIYFSYDVKMKEKGDIPEGYSVSREKKERFSLILESASTNQTSMYLCASSFSRRQASEAFFGQGTRLTVV.

The genes are TRBV28 and TRBJ2-7; 12 bases fit TRBD1. The J segment lost 7 bases and the V segment lost 3 bases, leaving 10 bases of the junction unmatched. The CDR3 extends over 16 amino acids. Looked up from germline, CDR1 is MDHEN and CDR2 is SYDVKM. Here the CDR3 reads CASSLIFRDRGPEQYF. The CDR3 DNA reads TGTGCCAGCAGTTTGATCTTCCGGGACAGGGGGCCTGAGCAGTACTTC.

The J gene is TRBJ1-1, the V gene TRBV6-6, with D unresolved. The CDR3 is 13 residues long. Trimming removed 8 bases at V and 0 bases at J, with 10 bases between. Germline CDR1 and CDR2: MNHNY and SVGAGI (reference sequence). This CDR3 reads CASAIPMNTEAFF. In DNA form, the CDR3 reads TGTGCCAGCGCGATACCGATGAACACTGAAGCTTTCTTT.

This clone was counted a few times. This sample includes further DNA sequences coding for the same CDR3. This chain uses TRBV5-1 with TRBJ2-7; 7 bases are shared with TRBD1. CDR1 is SGHRS and CDR2 is YFSETQ in the germline V gene. This CDR3 contains 14 residues. The ends lost 5 bases at V and 1 base at J; junction bases unmatched: 6. DNA for the CDR3: TGCGCCAGCAGTTCCGGACAGGTTTCCTACGAGCAGTACTTC. Its protein product is CASSSGQVSYEQYF. Full variable domain (remainder filled in from reference TRBV5-1 and TRBJ2-7): KAGVTQTPRYLIKTRGQQVTLSCSPISGHRSVSWYQQTPGQGLQFLFEYFSETQRNKGNFPGRFSGRQFSNSRSEMNVSTLELGDSALYLCASSSGQVSYEQYFGPGTRLTVT.

The J gene is TRBJ2-2, the V gene TRBV9, with TRBD2 identical over 8 bases. The CDR3 is made up of 15 amino acids. Germline V gene sequence: CDR1 SGDLS, CDR2 YYNGEE. V lost 3 bases and J lost 5; bases outside the gene matches: 6. CDR3: CASSAPGGETGELFF. CDR3 sequence (DNA): TGTGCCAGCAGCGCCCCGGGAGGGGAAACCGGGGAGCTGTTTTTT.

The chain couples TRBV6-5 to TRBJ2-1; D remains unclear. From germline, CDR1 is MNHEY and CDR2 SVGAGI. V was shortened by 0 bases and J by 1 base, with 7 bases between the two germline ends. The CDR3 length is 15 residues. The CDR3 loop reads CASSYSSQSYNEQFF. As DNA, the CDR3 is TGTGCCAGCAGTTACTCGTCACAGTCCTACAATGAGCAGTTCTTC.

The table lists this clone with a few counts. The rearrangement uses TRBV12-3 or TRBV12-4 and TRBJ2-5; 7 bases align to TRBD1. Unmatched junction bases numbered 5, after V lost 5 bases and J lost 5 bases. This CDR3 is built from 13 residues. CDR3 loop: CASSRQGTETQYF. Written as DNA, the CDR3 is TGTGCCAGCAGTCGACAGGGTACGGAGACCCAGTACTTC.

The J gene is TRBJ1-1, the V gene TRBV6-5, with a tentative D call TRBD1 (5 bases). This CDR3 has 15 amino acids. Germline-derived CDR1 and CDR2 are MNHEY and SVGAGI. V gave up 5 bases and J gave up 3 bases, with 16 bases separating them. The CDR3, as DNA: TGTGCCAGCAGTCCTAGCGGGGGGATAGACACTGAAGCTTTCTTT. This sequence encodes CASSPSGGIDTEAFF.

This CDR3 reads CASSQEGLGGMNTEAFF. In DNA form, the CDR3 reads TGCGCCAGCAGCCAAGAGGGCCTGGGCGGGATGAACACTGAAGCTTTCTTT. This chain uses TRBV4-1 with TRBJ1-1, with unresolved D. The CDR3 loop spans 17 amino acids. Germline values: CDR1 MGHRA, CDR2 YSYEKL. Trimming cost V 0 bases and J 0 bases, with 14 bases left between them.

The J gene is TRBJ2-2, the V gene TRBV4-3, with TRBD2 identical over 7 bases. CDR1 is LGHNA, CDR2 YSLEER, per germline. The CDR3 sequence is 17 residues long. V lost 0 bases and J lost 6; bases outside the gene matches: 10. The CDR3: CASSQDLRAGEAGELFF. CDR3 nucleotide sequence: TGCGCCAGCAGCCAAGACCTAAGGGCGGGAGAGGCCGGGGAGCTGTTTTTT.

This rearrangement joins TRBV9 to TRBJ2-1, with TRBD2 matching 7 bases. V shed 2 bases, J shed 6 bases, and the junction held 5 bases outside the gene matches. This CDR3 has 14 residues. CDR1 is SGDLS, CDR2 YYNGEE, per germline. CDR3 in amino acids: CASSVEAGLNEQFF. The CDR3 coding sequence is TGTGCCAGCAGCGTGGAAGCGGGGCTCAATGAGCAGTTCTTC.

The chain employs TRBV2 and TRBJ2-5; 9 nucleotides align to TRBD2. Trimming at V came to 6 bases and at J to 1 base, leaving 6 bases not matched to a gene. The CDR3 has 15 amino acids. Looked up from germline, CDR1 is SNHLY and CDR2 is FYNNEI. The CDR3 reads CASSPAGGGQETQYF. In DNA, the CDR3 is TGTGCCAGCAGCCCCGCGGGGGGGGGCCAAGAGACCCAGTACTTC.

The chain uses TRBV6-5 and TRBJ1-6, with D possibly being TRBD1 (5 bases). Germline V gene lookup returns CDR1 MNHEY and CDR2 SVGAGI. The length of the CDR3 is 16 residues. The V end was cut by 2 bases, the J end by 7 bases, with 15 bases between. CDR3 region: CASSYGMGTGNSPLHF. In DNA, the CDR3 is TGTGCCAGCAGTTACGGTATGGGCACAGGCAATTCACCCCTCCACTTT.

The CDR3 sequence is CASSNDMFSGANVLTF. The CDR3 nucleotides read TGTGCCAGCAGCAACGACATGTTCTCTGGGGCCAACGTCCTGACTTTC. The chain carries TRBV7-9 and TRBJ2-6, with D unclear. V lost 5 bases and J lost 0, with 11 bases in between. Germline V gene lookup returns CDR1 SEHNR and CDR2 FQNEAQ (reference sequence). The CDR3 loop spans 16 amino acids.

The CDR3 DNA sequence: TGTGCCAGTAGTATCAATCTTTTCGACAGGGCCCGTGGCTACACCTTC. Translated: CASSINLFDRARGYTF. This chain joins TRBV19 and TRBJ1-2; the match to TRBD1 covers 7 bases. The CDR3 has 16 residues. In germline, CDR1 is LNHDA, CDR2 SQIVND (reference sequence). After removal of 3 bases from V and 7 bases from J, the junction contained 14 bases not matched to a gene.

Concerning this clone: Other DNA sequences in the same sample also yield this CDR3. CDR3 DNA sequence: TGTGCCAGCAGTGAAAGGGGCAATGAGCAGTTCTTC. Protein product: CASSERGNEQFF. V is TRBV2 and J is TRBJ2-1; TRBD1 might be the D (5 bases). CDR3 length: 12 residues. Trimming removed 2 bases from V and 6 bases from J, with 5 bases in between. The germline CDR1 and CDR2 sequences are SNHLY and FYNNEI.

The chain combines TRBV2 with TRBJ1-1; the D gene is possibly TRBD1 (5 bases). This CDR3 contains 14 residues. The germline CDR1 and CDR2 sequences are SNHLY and FYNNEI. Trimming removed 6 bases from V and 5 bases from J, with 16 bases in between. CDR3 loop: CASRILQEMTEAFF. The CDR3 DNA sequence: TGTGCCAGCAGGATCCTACAGGAGATGACTGAAGCTTTCTTT.

This chain links TRBV7-2 with TRBJ2-1; TRBD2 matches at 13 bases. The CDR3 extends over 16 amino acids. With V trimmed by 2 bases and J by 4 bases, 2 bases remained unmatched. Per the germline V gene, CDR1 is SGHTA and CDR2 is FQGNSA. CDR3: CASSLMGLAGYNEQFF. For the CDR3, the DNA is TGTGCCAGCAGCTTAATGGGACTAGCGGGATACAATGAGCAGTTCTTC.

This sequence joins TRBV19 and TRBJ1-5; D possibly corresponds to TRBD1 (5 bases). Deletions cut 3 bases from V and 0 bases from J, with 15 bases between. There are 17 residues in the CDR3. From germline, CDR1 is LNHDA and CDR2 SQIVND (reference sequence). CDR3: CASSISQGLGSNQPQHF. The CDR3 coding sequence is TGTGCCAGTAGTATTTCTCAGGGATTAGGTAGCAATCAGCCCCAGCATTTT.

The chain links TRBV7-2 to TRBJ2-7; the D gene is possibly TRBD2 (6 bases). V lost 4 bases, J lost 2 bases, and 12 bases lay in between. CDR1 and CDR2 from the germline V gene are SGHTA and FQGNSA. This CDR3 region has 14 residues. The CDR3 DNA is TGTGCCAGCAGCTCGGGACTGGTCCCCTACGAGCAGTACTTC. It translates to CASSSGLVPYEQYF.